A selection of T cell receptor beta chains follows, all from one sample in a study of T cell changes during pregnancy in multiple sclerosis. Here immunoSEQ multiplex PCR was the method, and the copy in TCRdb shows in-frame clones only, minus some. The data contain 30,000 to 45,000 clones, 90% to 95% of them seen just once; the ten biggest clones take up approximately 8.3%. The sequenced sample was CD8+ T cells from peripheral blood mononuclear cells, obtained before pregnancy. These receptors all stem from a female donor with multiple sclerosis, enrolled in a pregnancy study. The CDR3 runs from the conserved cysteine through the conserved F or W. The D gene is left open where the match is weak. Only part of the rows carry a size: once, few, many, or a class if the clone is expanded.

CDR3: CSVDTGQGNYEQYF
DNA: TGCAGCGTTGATACGGGACAGGGTAACTACGAGCAGTACTTC
V: TRBV29-1
length: 14
J: TRBJ2-7
D: TRBD1
size: .

CDR3: CASSTKLAEAYEQYF
DNA: TGTGCCAGCAGTACAAAACTAGCGGAGGCCTACGAGCAGTACTTC
V: TRBV27
length: 15
J: TRBJ2-7
D: TRBD2
size: medium-sized

CDR3: CASSSYRDRAYEQYF
DNA: TGTGCCAGCAGCTCCTACAGGGATAGGGCCTACGAGCAGTACTTC
V: TRBV7-9
length: 15
J: TRBJ2-7
D: .
size: .

CDR3: CAIRQGRYF
DNA: TGTGCCATACGACAGGGTAGGTACTTC
V: TRBV30
length: 9
J: TRBJ2-7
D: TRBD1
size: once

CDR3: CASTPSSYNEQFF
DNA: TGTGCCAGTACCCCTAGCTCCTACAATGAGCAGTTCTTC
V: TRBV19
length: 13
J: TRBJ2-1
D: .
size: .

CDR3: CAWLFTGGGTDTQYF
DNA: TGTGCCTGGTTATTTACAGGGGGAGGCACAGATACGCAGTATTTT
V: TRBV30
length: 15
J: TRBJ2-3
D: TRBD1
size: .

CDR3: CASSFAPGHYNEQFF
DNA: TGTGCCAGCAGCTTTGCTCCGGGACACTACAATGAGCAGTTCTTC
V: TRBV5-4
length: 15
J: TRBJ2-1
D: .
size: once

CDR3: CSVVGAEQFF
DNA: TGCAGCGTTGTTGGGGCTGAGCAGTTCTTC
V: TRBV29-1
length: 10
J: TRBJ2-1
D: .
size: once

CDR3: CASSQDRAGAPGETQYF
DNA: TGCGCCAGCAGCCAGGACCGAGCGGGAGCCCCCGGAGAGACCCAGTACTTC
V: TRBV4-1
length: 17
J: TRBJ2-5
D: TRBD2
size: .

CDR3: CAIKDREGETQYF
DNA: TGTGCCATAAAGGACAGGGAAGGAGAGACCCAGTACTTC
V: TRBV28
length: 13
J: TRBJ2-5
D: TRBD1
size: .

CDR3: CASSLWAGYVSYEQYF
DNA: TGTGCCAGCAGCTTGTGGGCTGGATACGTCTCCTACGAGCAGTACTTC
V: TRBV5-6
length: 16
J: TRBJ2-7
D: .
size: .

CDR3: CASSLAGLAGETQYF
DNA: TGTGCCAGCAGTTTAGCTGGACTAGCCGGAGAGACCCAGTACTTC
V: TRBV27
length: 15
J: TRBJ2-5
D: TRBD2
size: .

CDR3: CASSLAQGLAGGPNEQFF
DNA: TGCGCCAGCAGCTTGGCCCAGGGACTAGCGGGAGGGCCGAATGAGCAGTTCTTC
V: TRBV5-1
length: 18
J: TRBJ2-1
D: TRBD2
size: .

CDR3: CASSPWTSVTDTQYF
DNA: TGTGCCAGCAGCCCCTGGACTAGCGTTACAGATACGCAGTATTTT
V: TRBV7-8
length: 15
J: TRBJ2-3
D: TRBD2
size: .

CDR3: CASSYLGQGAGELFF
DNA: TGTGCCAGCAGTTACCTTGGACAGGGGGCCGGGGAGCTGTTTTTT
V: TRBV6-6
length: 15
J: TRBJ2-2
D: TRBD1
size: .

CDR3: CASSFGTGGFEKLFF
DNA: TGTGCCAGTAGTTTCGGGACAGGGGGATTTGAAAAACTGTTTTTT
V: TRBV19
length: 15
J: TRBJ1-4
D: TRBD1
size: .

CDR3: CASSSSMLLAGGADTQYF
DNA: TGTGCCAGCAGTTCCTCAATGCTACTAGCGGGAGGCGCAGATACGCAGTATTTT
V: TRBV28
length: 18
J: TRBJ2-3
D: TRBD2
size: .

CDR3: CASSSGTSGSDEQFF
DNA: TGTGCCAGCAGCTCCGGGACTAGCGGGAGTGATGAGCAGTTCTTC
V: TRBV7-8
length: 15
J: TRBJ2-1
D: TRBD2
size: once

CDR3: CASRLGPTTYKQYF
DNA: TGTGCCAGCAGACTAGGACCGACCACCTACAAGCAGTACTTC
V: TRBV6-5
length: 14
J: TRBJ2-5
D: .
size: .

CDR3: CASGQSGAGGPSYEQYF
DNA: TGTGCCAGCGGCCAGTCGGGAGCGGGAGGGCCCTCCTACGAGCAGTACTTC
V: TRBV7-2
length: 17
J: TRBJ2-7
D: TRBD2
size: once

CDR3: CATDRNSYEQYF
DNA: TGTGCCACGGACAGGAACTCCTACGAGCAGTACTTC
V: TRBV28
length: 12
J: TRBJ2-7
D: TRBD1
size: once

CDR3: CASSLGAGGEQYF
DNA: TGTGCCAGCAGCTTGGGGGCGGGCGGCGAGCAGTACTTC
V: TRBV5-5
length: 13
J: TRBJ2-7
D: .
size: .

CDR3: CASSIGQGASYEQYF
DNA: TGTGCCAGTAGTATCGGACAGGGAGCCTCCTACGAGCAGTACTTC
V: TRBV19
length: 15
J: TRBJ2-7
D: TRBD1
size: .